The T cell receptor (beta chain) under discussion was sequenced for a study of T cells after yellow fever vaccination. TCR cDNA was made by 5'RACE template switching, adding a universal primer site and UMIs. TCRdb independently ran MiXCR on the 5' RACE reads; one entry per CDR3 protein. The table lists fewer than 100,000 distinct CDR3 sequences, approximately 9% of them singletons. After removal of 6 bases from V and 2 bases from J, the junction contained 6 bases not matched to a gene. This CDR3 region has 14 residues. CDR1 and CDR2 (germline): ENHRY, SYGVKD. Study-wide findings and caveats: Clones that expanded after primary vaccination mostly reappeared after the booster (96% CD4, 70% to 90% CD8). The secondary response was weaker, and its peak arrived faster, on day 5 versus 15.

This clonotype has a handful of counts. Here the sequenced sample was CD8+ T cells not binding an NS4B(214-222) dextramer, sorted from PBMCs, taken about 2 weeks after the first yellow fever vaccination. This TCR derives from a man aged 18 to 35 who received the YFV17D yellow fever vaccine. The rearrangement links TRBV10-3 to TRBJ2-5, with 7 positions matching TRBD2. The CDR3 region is CAIREKAGQETQYF. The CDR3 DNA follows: TGTGCCATCAGGGAAAAAGCGGGGCAAGAGACCCAGTACTTC.